This T cell receptor beta chain was found in a study of vaccination and CD4 T cells after COVID-19. This clonotype has only a few counts. Antigen unknown. Noted treatment: approximately nine-day PBMC culture with coronavirus spike peptide pools or control peptides (ViraFEST assay). Researchers reported culturing roughly 2 million PBMCs per well with 10 IU/ml IL-2 and approximately 9.4 ug/ml peptide pools. Scientists ran DNA taken from cultured CD4+ T cells through the Oncomine TCR Beta short-read assay for sequencing. TCRdb ran MiXCR on the PCR reads and lists one entry per CDR3 protein. The sample contains about 14,000 distinct CDR3 sequences, roughly 54% of which appear only once. The CDR3 runs 14 residues. V shed 1 base and J 6 bases; nucleotides not matched to a gene: 2.

The sequencing here drew on CD4+ T cells from blood, cultured in vitro, taken before SARS-CoV-2 vaccination. This clonotype was sampled from a human donor who had recovered from COVID-19. This sequence joins TRBV12-3 or TRBV12-4 and TRBJ2-2; 7 bases are a match to TRBD1. The CDR3 DNA reads TGTGCCAGCAGTTTAGGAGGGGGCCCCGGGGAGCTGTTTTTT. Protein: CASSLGGGPGELFF.